This T cell receptor beta chain emerged from a study of beta chain features in type 1 diabetes. The study's findings and limits: The naive, central memory and Treg TCRB repertoires of patients appeared to be more similar to one another than those of healthy donors. The analysis here could not establish whether HLA type shapes TCRB rearrangement. VDJ junctions from type 1 diabetes patients carried fewer insertions and larger deletions.

Worth noting for this clone: Its antigen remains unidentified.

The CDR3 has 17 amino acids. CDR1 and CDR2 (germline): SGHVT, SQSDAQ. The V end was cut by 5 bases, the J end by 0 bases, with 17 bases between. The sequenced template was cDNA made from the entire isolated RNA. The protocol was immunoSEQ multiplex PCR, while the TCRdb copy is restricted to in-frame clones and leaves out a portion. The table shows roughly 25,000 clones, with more than 60% occurring only once. Markers CD45RO/CCR7/CD25/CD127/CD95/CD27 served to sort CD4+ naive, central memory, regulatory and stem cell-like memory cells. The sequence came from a woman aged 35 to 49 in good health. The rearrangement uses TRBV7-4 and TRBJ1-5, with D unresolved. Sample: Tregs from blood. The CDR3 sequence: CASSPTQDGGSNQPQHF. CDR3 in DNA: TGTGCCAGCAGCCCCACTCAGGACGGAGGTAGCAATCAGCCCCAGCATTTT.